This TCR beta chain stems from a study of cytomegalovirus exposure and HLA in healthy donors. Whole-study findings and limits: A later analysis reportedly identified an Asian-associated ancestry cluster as carrying fewer N-insertions than the approximately 670-donor mean. Earlier analysis looked at TCR beta V segments, and most were productive about 90% or about 30% of the time. CMV serostatus was the only recorded immune exposure for donors. Presence/absence results assume similar sequencing depth per donor, which may not hold.

This CDR3 is built from 13 residues. V lost 6 bases and J lost 7; bases outside the gene matches: 4. Germline CDR1 SNHLY, CDR2 FYNNEI. The primer mix had 60 Vbeta and 13 Jbeta primers. The data were produced by immunoSEQ multiplex PCR, yet TCRdb's version contains in-frame clones alone and is incomplete. Of fewer than 150,000 clones listed, around 73% are singletons. This clone was detected ten times or more. Antigen specificity is unknown. The genes are TRBV2 and TRBJ2-2; 8 bases agree with TRBD1. The source is a man aged 45 to 65 in good health and CMV-seronegative. The specimen sequenced was PBMCs. The CDR3 reads CASRDRGSGELFF. The CDR3 DNA reads TGTGCCAGCAGAGACAGGGGTAGCGGGGAGCTGTTTTTT.